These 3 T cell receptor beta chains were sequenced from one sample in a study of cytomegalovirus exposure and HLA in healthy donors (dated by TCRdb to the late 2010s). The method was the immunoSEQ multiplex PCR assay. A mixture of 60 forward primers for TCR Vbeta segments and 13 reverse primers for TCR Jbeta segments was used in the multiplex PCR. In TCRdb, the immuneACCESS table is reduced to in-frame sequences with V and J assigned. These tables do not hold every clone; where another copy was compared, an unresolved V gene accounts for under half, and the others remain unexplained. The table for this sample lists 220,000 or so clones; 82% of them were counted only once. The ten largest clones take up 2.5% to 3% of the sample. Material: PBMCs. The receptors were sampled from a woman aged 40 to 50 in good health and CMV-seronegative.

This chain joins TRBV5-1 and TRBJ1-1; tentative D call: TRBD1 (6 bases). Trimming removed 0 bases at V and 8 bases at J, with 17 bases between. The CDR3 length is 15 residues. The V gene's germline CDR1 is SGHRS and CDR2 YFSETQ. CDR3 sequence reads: CASSLEQGPFREAFF. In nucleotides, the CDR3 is TGCGCCAGCAGCTTGGAGCAGGGGCCGTTCCGAGAAGCTTTCTTT.

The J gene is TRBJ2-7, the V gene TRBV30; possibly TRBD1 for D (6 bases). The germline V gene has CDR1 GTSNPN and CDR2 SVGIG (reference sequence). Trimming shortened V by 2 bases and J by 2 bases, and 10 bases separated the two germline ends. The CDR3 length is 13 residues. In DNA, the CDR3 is TGTGCCTGGAGTCACAGGGCTACCTACGAGCAGTACTTC. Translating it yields CAWSHRATYEQYF.

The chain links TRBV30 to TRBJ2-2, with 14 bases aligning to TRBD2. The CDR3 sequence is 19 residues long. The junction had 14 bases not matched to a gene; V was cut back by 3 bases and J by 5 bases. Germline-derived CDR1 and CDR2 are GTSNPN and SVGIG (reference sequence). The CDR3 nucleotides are TGTGCCTGGAGATGGGGACTAGCGGGAGCGAGGGGTTGGACCGGGGAGCTGTTTTTT. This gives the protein CAWRWGLAGARGWTGELFF.